A single sample gave rise to the 5 T cell receptor beta chains below, sequenced in a study of beta chain features in type 1 diabetes. Every bit of the isolated RNA underwent reverse transcription, so sequencing read expressed TCRB transcripts. Method: immunoSEQ multiplex PCR; TCRdb's copy keeps in-frame clones and lacks some. This table holds some 220,000 clones, roughly 11% found once. The sequenced sample consisted of central memory CD4+ T cells from blood. These receptors were obtained from a man in his late teens or twenties in good health.

In regard to this clone: This sequence is one base from a far larger clone and is likely a read error. The sample contains more than one DNA sequence encoding this CDR3. The rearrangement joins TRBV5-1 to TRBJ2-5; D remains unclear. Trimming removed 4 bases at V and 0 bases at J, with 1 base between. CDR3 length: 11 residues. CDR1 and CDR2 (germline): SGHRS, YFSETQ. The CDR3 spells CASSDQETQYF. CDR3 bases: TGCGCCAGCAGCGACCAAGAGACCCAGTACTTC. Variable domain in full (rest from reference TRBV5-1 and TRBJ2-5): KAGVTQTPRYLIKTRGQQVTLSCSPISGHRSVSWYQQTPGQGLQFLFEYFSETQRNKGNFPGRFSGRQFSNSRSEMNVSTLELGDSALYLCASSDQETQYFGPGTRLLVL.

This clone came up a few times. The rearrangement uses TRBV15 and TRBJ2-7; D remains ambiguous. V was pared by 0 bases and J by 2 bases, with 8 bases between. Germline-derived CDR1 and CDR2 are LNHNV and YYDKDF (reference sequence). The length of the CDR3 is 14 residues. This CDR3 is CATSRDPRAYEQYF. CDR3 sequence (DNA): TGTGCCACCAGCAGAGATCCCCGGGCCTACGAGCAGTACTTC. The full variable domain, completed using reference TRBV15 and TRBJ2-7, is DAMVIQNPRYQVTQFGKPVTLSCSQTLNHNVMYWYQQKSSQAPKLLFHYYDKDFNNEADTPDNFQSRRPNTSFCFLDIRSPGLGDTAMYLCATSRDPRAYEQYFGPGTRLTVT.

This clone has more than one count but fewer than ten. The rearrangement links TRBV5-6 to TRBJ1-2; a weak D match, TRBD1 (5 bases). The germline CDR1 and CDR2 sequences are SGHDT and YYEEEE. The CDR3 sequence is 13 residues long. Trimming took off 2 bases at V and 7 bases at J, with 12 bases between the two ends. The CDR3 bases are TGTGCCAGCAGCTTTGTACGGGGCTCTGGCTACACCTTC. Its protein product is CASSFVRGSGYTF.

The chain employs TRBV28 and TRBJ2-1, with D perhaps TRBD1 (6 bases). Germline V gives CDR1 MDHEN, CDR2 SYDVKM. V was trimmed by 11 bases and J by 3 bases, leaving 8 bases between them. This CDR3 is built from 11 residues. The CDR3 region has the DNA TGTGCCGGGGGCGGCTACAATGAGCAGTTCTTC. This encodes CAGGGYNEQFF.

This clone has only a few counts. The J gene is TRBJ2-7, the V gene TRBV20-1, with a possible D match to TRBD2 (6 bases). This CDR3 is 11 amino acids long. V lost 6 bases and J lost 4, with 10 bases in between. Germline lookup yields CDR1 DFQATT and CDR2 SNEGSKA (reference sequence). The CDR3: CSASSEYEQYF. CDR3 DNA: TGCAGTGCCTCTAGCGAATACGAGCAGTACTTC.